The 26 T cell receptor beta chains reported below all come from one sample, sequenced in a study of CD8+CD57+ T cells in acquired aplastic anemia. CDR3 and TCR beta VDJ profiling relied on genomic DNA as the template. TCRdb ran MiXCR on the reads and lists one entry per CDR3 protein. The sample carries nearly 60,000 distinct CDR3 sequences, approximately 52% recorded once. Patients who underwent sequencing had shown CD8+CD57+ cell expansion by flow cytometry. The sample was sorted CD4+, CD8+, or CD8+CD57+ T cells (not recorded which) from PBMCs. All receptors come from a human donor with aplastic anemia.

Note on this clonotype: The germline gene is not matched at one end of the junction; a read error may be the cause. This CDR3 reads CASRLGAGYSSYEQYF. Here the CDR3 DNA reads TGTGCCAGCAGGTTAGGAGCGGGGTACAGCTCCTACGAGCAGTACTTC. The chain has TRBV11-2 and TRBJ2-7, with TRBD2 identical over 7 bases. Germline assignment: CDR1 SGHAT and CDR2 FQNNGV. There are 16 residues in the CDR3.

J is TRBJ2-7 and V is TRBV20-1; 8 nucleotides agree with TRBD1. V lost 3 bases and J lost 2; bases outside the gene matches: 9. The germline CDR1 and CDR2 sequences are DFQATT and SNEGSKA (reference sequence). The length of the CDR3 is 15 residues. The CDR3 loop is CSASSRTGITYEQYF. CDR3 DNA: TGCAGTGCTAGTTCCCGGACAGGGATCACCTACGAGCAGTACTTC.

The rearrangement links TRBV29-1 to TRBJ1-2; D is unclear. Germline values: CDR1 SQVTM, CDR2 ANQGSEA. This CDR3 has 14 amino acids. The ends were cut back, 2 bases at V and 4 bases at J, with 14 bases in the middle. CDR3 protein: CSVEQAPVGYGYTF. The CDR3 DNA reads as TGCAGCGTTGAACAGGCCCCGGTGGGCTATGGCTACACCTTC. Combining the CDR3 with reference TRBV29-1 and TRBJ1-2 gives the whole variable domain SAVISQKPSRDICQRGTSLTIQCQVDSQVTMMFWYRQQPGQSLTLIATANQGSEATYESGFVIDKFPISRPNLTFSTLTVSNMSPEDSSIYLCSVEQAPVGYGYTFGSGTRLTVV.

As to this clonotype: One end of the junction does not line up with germline, which may come from a read error. This rearrangement joins TRBV10-3 to TRBJ1-5, with D tentatively TRBD1 (5 bases). This CDR3 has 16 residues. Germline values: CDR1 ENHRY, CDR2 SYGVKD. The CDR3 here is CAISESGANGNQPHHF. The CDR3, as DNA: TGTGCCATCAGTGAGTCCGGGGCGAACGGCAATCAGCCCCACCATTTT.

This clonotype was recorded only once. V gene TRBV11-2 combines with J gene TRBJ2-3, with 7 positions matching TRBD2. Looked up from germline, CDR1 is SGHAT and CDR2 is FQNNGV. This CDR3 is 15 amino acids long. Germline trimming cut 1 base from V and 5 bases from J; bases unmatched to any gene: 6. DNA of the CDR3: TGTGCCAGCAGCTTAGGCGCGGGAGAAGGAGATACGCAGTATTTT. This codes for CASSLGAGEGDTQYF.

The chain recombines TRBV19 with TRBJ2-7; 9 bases align to TRBD1. Trimming at V came to 3 bases and at J to 3 bases, leaving 6 bases not matched to a gene. Germline loops: CDR1 LNHDA, CDR2 SQIVND (reference sequence). The length of the CDR3 is 15 residues. CDR3 amino acids: CASSISTGGSYEQYF. In DNA form, the CDR3 reads TGTGCCAGTAGTATTTCGACAGGGGGTAGCTACGAGCAGTACTTC.

The V gene is TRBV24-1, the J gene TRBJ1-5, with unresolved D. There are 12 residues in the CDR3. Trimming removed 9 bases at V and 9 bases at J, with 14 bases between. The V gene's germline CDR1 is KGHDR and CDR2 SFDVKD. The CDR3: CATGQAGRPQHF. The CDR3 coding sequence is TGTGCCACCGGCCAAGCGGGGAGGCCCCAGCATTTT.

This clonotype was recorded many times. The genes are TRBV7-9 and TRBJ1-2, with 7 bases fitting TRBD1. V lost 5 bases to trimming and J lost 1 base; unmatched junction nucleotides: 10. The germline V gene has CDR1 SEHNR and CDR2 FQNEAQ (reference sequence). This CDR3 region has 16 residues. The CDR3 region is CASSQGGGMSNYGYTF. The DNA of the CDR3 is TGTGCCAGCAGCCAGGGAGGGGGCATGAGTAACTATGGCTACACCTTC.

The CDR3 here is CATESNRDYEQYF. CDR3 nucleotides: TGTGCCACCGAATCAAACCGGGACTACGAGCAGTACTTC. This rearrangement joins TRBV10-3 to TRBJ2-7; possible D gene TRBD2, 5 bases. The germline V gene has CDR1 ENHRY and CDR2 SYGVKD. V was clipped by 10 bases and J by 3 bases, with 16 bases between them. The CDR3 is 13 amino acids.

This clonotype was counted a single time. The chain has TRBV10-3 and TRBJ1-6; 7 bases map to TRBD1. V lost 4 bases to trimming and J lost 2 bases; unmatched junction nucleotides: 5. Per germline, CDR1 ENHRY and CDR2 SYGVKD. CDR3 size: 16 residues. CDR3 nucleotide sequence: TGTGCCATCAGTGCTAGGGACAGCACCTATAATTCACCCCTCCACTTT. Encoded protein: CAISARDSTYNSPLHF.

V usage is TRBV10-3 and J usage is TRBJ1-2, with 11 nucleotides matching TRBD1. The V segment lost 6 bases and the J segment 4 bases; nucleotides outside the gene matches: 7. This CDR3 is built from 15 residues. Looked up from germline, CDR1 is ENHRY and CDR2 is SYGVKD. CDR3 DNA: TGTGCCATCAGCAAACCCGGGACAGGGGGCTATGGCTACACCTTC. Its protein product is CAISKPGTGGYGYTF.

V gene TRBV19 combines with J gene TRBJ1-4, with TRBD1 as a possible D gene (6 bases). V lost 5 bases, J lost 4 bases, and 17 bases lay in between. Looked up from germline, CDR1 is LNHDA and CDR2 is SQIVND (reference sequence). The CDR3 extends over 16 amino acids. CDR3 coding DNA: TGTGCCAGTAGTCTCTCAGGACAGCTCGATAATGAAAAACTGTTTTTT. It translates to CASSLSGQLDNEKLFF.

This clonotype is medium-sized (0.01 to 0.1%) in the sample. This chain uses TRBV19 with TRBJ1-1; 10 bases are a match to TRBD1. V trimming: 6 bases; J trimming: 3 bases; junction bases outside the gene matches: 7. The CDR3 extends over 15 amino acids. Looked up from germline, CDR1 is LNHDA and CDR2 is SQIVND (reference sequence). CDR3 sequence reads: CASRRQGAVHTEAFF. CDR3 coding DNA: TGTGCCAGTAGAAGACAGGGGGCCGTTCACACTGAAGCTTTCTTT.

The V call is TRBV19, the J call TRBJ1-2, with D possibly matching TRBD1 (6 bases). Trimming pared 6 bases from V and 0 bases from J, leaving 23 bases between. The CDR3 sequence is 18 residues long. The germline V gene has CDR1 LNHDA and CDR2 SQIVND (reference sequence). The CDR3: CASSRGLSGRAPNYGYTF. The CDR3 DNA sequence: TGTGCCAGTAGCCGGGGGCTAAGTGGCAGGGCTCCTAACTATGGCTACACCTTC.

This clonotype was seen more than once but under ten times. This chain joins TRBV10-2 and TRBJ2-5; D tentatively fits TRBD1 or TRBD2 (7 bases each). The CDR3 spans 14 residues. Germline CDR1 is WSHSY and CDR2 is SAAADI. Trimming shortened V by 6 bases and J by 5 bases, and 16 bases separated the two germline ends. CDR3 coding DNA: TGCGCCAGCAGGAAGGGAGGGGGCGCGGAGACCCAGTACTTC. It encodes CASRKGGGAETQYF.

This chain joins TRBV10-3 and TRBJ1-1, with 7 positions matching TRBD1. The CDR3 is made up of 12 amino acids. Germline CDR1 and CDR2: ENHRY and SYGVKD. The V segment lost 5 bases and the J segment 6 bases; nucleotides outside the gene matches: 3. The CDR3 bases are TGTGCCATCAGTAGGACAGGAGCTGAAGCTTTCTTT. This sequence encodes CAISRTGAEAFF.

This clonotype was counted a few times. The chain has TRBV6-1 and TRBJ2-2, with D maybe TRBD1 (5 bases). V shed 10 bases and J shed 6 bases, with 9 bases lying between them. Germline CDR1 is MNHNS and CDR2 is SASEGT. This CDR3 is 11 amino acids long. CDR3: CATRDPGELFF. In nucleotides, the CDR3 is TGTGCCACCAGGGATCCCGGGGAGCTGTTTTTT.

This clonotype was counted only a few times. Germline is not matched at one junction end, which may reflect a read error. The CDR3 here is CASSPQGQSSYNEQFF. CDR3 DNA sequence: TGTGCCAGCAGTCCCCAGGGCCAGAGCTCCTACAATGAGCAGTTCTTC. The genes are TRBV24-1 and TRBJ2-1, with a possible D match to TRBD1 (5 bases). The CDR3 is 16 residues long. CDR1 and CDR2 (germline): KGHDR, SFDVKD.

By proportion, this clonotype is medium-sized. This chain joins TRBV15 and TRBJ2-5; D is undetermined. V lost 5 bases and J lost 1, with 5 bases in between. CDR1 and CDR2 (germline): LNHNV, YYDKDF (reference sequence). The CDR3 spans 12 residues. CDR3 DNA: TGTGCCACCAGCGGCGGCCAAGAGACCCAGTACTTC. Encoded protein: CATSGGQETQYF.

This clonotype was seen a few times. The chain employs TRBV7-8 and TRBJ1-1; D gene unclear. The germline gives CDR1 SGHVS, CDR2 FQNEAQ. Trimming left V 7 bases short and J 1 base short, with 13 bases between. The CDR3 runs to 14 residues. The CDR3 DNA reads as TGTGCCAGCAAAGACCATTATGCGAACACTGAAGCTTTCTTT. This encodes CASKDHYANTEAFF. The full variable domain, its missing parts supplied by reference TRBV7-8 and TRBJ1-1, is GAGVSQSPRYKVAKRGQDVALRCDPISGHVSLFWYQQALGQGPEFLTYFQNEAQLDKSGLPSDRFFAERPEGSVSTLKIQRTQQEDSAVYLCASKDHYANTEAFFGQGTRLTVV.

This rearrangement joins TRBV24-1 to TRBJ1-1, with a weak D call TRBD1 (5 bases). This CDR3 spans 12 amino acids. Trimming shortened V by 6 bases and J by 4 bases, and 8 bases separated the two germline ends. Germline-derived CDR1 and CDR2 are KGHDR and SFDVKD. DNA of the CDR3: TGTGCCACCAGTACAGGTCCCACTGAAGCTTTCTTT. This sequence encodes CATSTGPTEAFF.

The chain is built from TRBV7-6 and TRBJ2-5, with 8 bases lining up with TRBD1. The CDR3 consists of 12 residues. The V gene's germline CDR1 is SGHVS and CDR2 FNYEAQ. With 10 bases clipped from V and 6 bases from J, the junction kept 7 bases outside the gene matches. In DNA form, the CDR3 reads TGTGCCACTCAGGGGGCCTCAAAGACCCAGTACTTC. This gives the protein CATQGASKTQYF.

V is TRBV24-1 and J is TRBJ2-5; D uncertain. Germline CDR1 and CDR2: KGHDR and SFDVKD. This CDR3 is 12 amino acids long. Trimming stripped 4 bases from V and 7 bases from J, with 9 bases between. The chain's CDR3 is CATSDPVGTQYF. The CDR3 DNA reads as TGTGCCACCAGTGACCCCGTAGGGACCCAGTACTTC.

V gene TRBV7-8 combines with J gene TRBJ1-2, with D tentatively TRBD1 (5 bases). The V and J ends lost 5 bases and 2 bases respectively, with 6 bases between them. Germline CDR1 and CDR2: SGHVS and FQNEAQ. This CDR3 region has 12 residues. The CDR3 loop reads CASSGGNYGYTF. DNA for the CDR3: TGTGCCAGCAGCGGGGGAAACTATGGCTACACCTTC.

This clonotype came up once. The chain combines TRBV7-8 with TRBJ1-3; D ambiguous. The CDR3 has 12 amino acids. The V gene lost 6 bases and the J gene lost 8 bases, with 11 bases spanning the gap. CDR1 and CDR2 (germline): SGHVS, FQNEAQ. CDR3 in DNA: TGTGCCAGCAGTTTGGGCGGGGACACCATATATTTT. Translation gives CASSLGGDTIYF.

This clonotype appeared once. CDR3 region: CASSLEWTSGKDTQYF. The CDR3 nucleotides read TGTGCCAGCAGCTTAGAGTGGACTAGCGGGAAAGATACGCAGTATTTT. The chain couples TRBV7-8 to TRBJ2-3; 12 positions agree with TRBD2. V was pared by 1 base and J by 5 bases, with 4 bases of the junction left unmatched. The germline V gene encodes CDR1 SGHVS and CDR2 FQNEAQ. This CDR3 region has 16 residues.